These T cell receptor beta chains were read from a single sample in a study of blood T cell repertoires in COVID-19. Profiling relied on immunoSEQ multiplex PCR, and the TCRdb table lists in-frame clones only, not all of them. The table has about 140,000 clones, 70% to 85% seen once; the top ten hold about a tenth. Material for sequencing was peripheral blood. These receptors were collected from a man in his sixties with active or convalescent COVID-19. Each CDR3 is given with its conserved first and last residue. The D gene is left open where the match is weak. Expanded clones are given a class, and other clones once, few, many or no size at all.

>TRBD2|many|TRBV28|TRBJ2-1
CASSRRGLADGGQFF
TGTGCCAGCAGTCGGCGAGGGCTAGCGGACGGTGGGCAGTTCTTC
>TRBD2|-|TRBV6-5|TRBJ2-1
CASSYLTSGGYNEQFF
TGTGCCAGCAGTTACCTGACTAGCGGAGGATACAATGAGCAGTTCTTC
>TRBD1|-|TRBV18|TRBJ2-6
CASSPDRGLSGANVLTF
TGTGCCAGCTCACCCGACAGGGGGCTCTCTGGGGCCAACGTCCTGACTTTC
>-|-|TRBV20-1|TRBJ2-1
CSASPDNEQFF
TGCAGTGCTAGTCCCGACAATGAGCAGTTCTTC
>-|-|TRBV5-6|TRBJ2-3
CASSLAGEIDTQYF
TGTGCCAGCAGCTTGGCAGGGGAGATAGATACGCAGTATTTT
>TRBD2|-|TRBV11-3|TRBJ2-5
CASSSRLAGVETQYF
TGTGCCAGCAGCTCCAGACTAGCGGGAGTAGAGACCCAGTACTTC
>-|-|TRBV7-9|TRBJ1-1
CASSLVGRLNTEAFF
TGTGCCAGCAGCTTAGTGGGCAGATTGAACACTGAAGCTTTCTTT
>-|-|TRBV19|TRBJ2-3
CASSNFWAPGGTTGDTQYF
TGTGCCAGTAGTAATTTTTGGGCGCCGGGTGGCACGACGGGGGATACGCAGTATTTT
>-|few|TRBV10-2|TRBJ1-5
CASSVGSNQPQHF
TGCGCCAGCAGTGTGGGCAGCAATCAGCCCCAGCATTTT
>-|-|TRBV15|TRBJ2-5
CATSRDPHEETQYF
TGTGCCACCAGCAGAGACCCCCATGAGGAGACCCAGTACTTC
>TRBD1|-|TRBV30|TRBJ1-6
CAWSLYGQGNSPLHF
TGTGCCTGGAGTCTATATGGACAGGGGAATTCACCCCTCCACTTT
>TRBD1|-|TRBV19|TRBJ1-1
CASYKTPGQINTEAFF
TGTGCCAGTTATAAAACACCGGGACAGATAAACACTGAAGCTTTCTTT
>-|-|TRBV19|TRBJ1-2
CASSIATAQNYGYTF
TGTGCCAGTAGTATAGCGACAGCGCAAAACTATGGCTACACCTTC
>TRBD1|once|TRBV27|TRBJ1-5
CASRVGGTSNQPQHF
TGTGCCAGCAGGGTAGGGGGCACAAGCAATCAGCCCCAGCATTTT
>TRBD2|-|TRBV3-1/TRBV3-2|TRBJ2-1
CASSQLPSGRKGNEQFF
TGTGCCAGCAGCCAACTGCCTAGCGGGAGGAAAGGTAATGAGCAGTTCTTC
>TRBD1|-|TRBV5-1|TRBJ2-1
CASSRDREYNEQFF
TGCGCCAGCAGCCGCGACAGGGAATACAATGAGCAGTTCTTC
>TRBD2|-|TRBV19|TRBJ2-1
CATGLAISHEQFF
TGTGCCACTGGACTAGCAATATCTCATGAGCAGTTCTTC
>-|-|TRBV19|TRBJ2-2
CASRYRTNTGELFF
TGTGCCAGTAGATACAGGACGAACACCGGGGAGCTGTTTTTT
>TRBD1|few|TRBV20-1|TRBJ1-1
CSASGGTANTEAFF
TGCAGTGCTAGTGGGGGGACAGCGAACACTGAAGCTTTCTTT
>-|once|TRBV10-1|TRBJ1-5
CASSSGLGPQHF
TGCGCCAGCAGTTCAGGGTTGGGGCCCCAGCATTTT
>-|-|TRBV6-5|TRBJ1-1
CASSYAPTGNTEAFF
TGTGCCAGCAGTTACGCGCCGACAGGGAACACTGAAGCTTTCTTT
>-|-|TRBV7-9|TRBJ2-3
CASSFSGFKLTDTQYF
TGTGCCAGCAGCTTCTCAGGGTTTAAACTCACAGATACGCAGTATTTT
>-|-|TRBV5-4|TRBJ2-5
CASIWEETQYF
TGTGCCAGCATATGGGAGGAGACCCAGTACTTC
>TRBD2|-|TRBV7-9|TRBJ2-1
CASRGLAGGSYNEQFF
TGTGCCAGCAGAGGCCTAGCGGGGGGCTCCTACAATGAGCAGTTCTTC
>-|-|TRBV24-1|TRBJ1-2
CATSDPGYGYTF
TGTGCCACCAGTGATCCAGGGTACGGCTACACCTTC
>TRBD1|-|TRBV5-1|TRBJ1-6
CASSSKPGTGSNSPLHF
TGCGCCAGCAGCTCGAAACCCGGGACAGGGAGTAATTCACCCCTCCACTTT
>-|-|TRBV7-2|TRBJ1-1
CASSLAVRSTEAFF
TGTGCCAGCAGCTTAGCTGTCCGGAGCACTGAAGCTTTCTTT
>-|-|TRBV21-1|TRBJ1-3
CASSKQGGALSGNTIYF
TGTGCCAGCAGCAAACAGGGTGGCGCTCTCTCTGGAAACACCATATATTTT
>-|-|TRBV12-5|TRBJ2-1
CASAPSQGVLSGNEQFF
TGTGCTAGTGCCCCGTCTCAGGGTGTTCTTAGCGGCAATGAGCAGTTCTTC
>-|-|TRBV6-5|TRBJ2-1
CASSLGGSYNEQFF
TGTGCCAGCAGTTTAGGAGGCTCCTACAATGAGCAGTTCTTC
>TRBD1|-|TRBV4-3|TRBJ1-4
CASSQTGTGLANEKLFF
TGCGCCAGCAGCCAGACCGGGACAGGGCTAGCTAATGAAAAACTGTTTTTT
>TRBD1|-|TRBV6-2/TRBV6-3|TRBJ2-7
CASSFRWDRGYHEQYF
TGTGCCAGCAGTTTCCGATGGGACAGGGGGTACCACGAGCAGTACTTC
>-|-|TRBV20-1|TRBJ2-1
CSASKSGVSDEQFF
TGCAGTGCTAGTAAGTCAGGGGTCTCTGATGAGCAGTTCTTC
>-|-|TRBV7-7|TRBJ2-1
CASSSGLSSYNEQFF
TGTGCCAGCAGCTCCGGACTTAGCTCCTACAATGAGCAGTTCTTC
>TRBD2|-|TRBV9|TRBJ2-5
CASSGGEGEETQYF
TGTGCCAGCAGCGGCGGGGAGGGTGAGGAGACCCAGTACTTC
>TRBD1|few|TRBV4-1|TRBJ2-1
CASSSQTGVSYNEQFF
TGCGCCAGCAGCTCCCAAACAGGGGTATCCTACAATGAGCAGTTCTTC
>-|-|TRBV6-5|TRBJ2-1
CASSSLYNEQFF
TGTGCCAGCAGTTCCTTGTACAATGAGCAGTTCTTC
>TRBD1|-|TRBV6-1|TRBJ2-7
CASSERDRLTKQYF
TGTGCCAGCAGTGAAAGGGACAGGTTGACAAAGCAGTACTTC
>TRBD2|-|TRBV4-1|TRBJ2-3
CASSQESGVSTDTQYF
TGCGCCAGCAGCCAAGAAAGCGGGGTTAGCACAGATACGCAGTATTTT
>TRBD2|-|TRBV27|TRBJ2-7
CASSLRLAGLPPPEQYF
TGTGCCAGCAGTCTCCGATTAGCGGGGCTCCCCCCTCCCGAGCAGTACTTC
>TRBD1|-|TRBV9|TRBJ2-3
CASSHPGTGVRTDTQYF
TGTGCCAGCAGCCACCCCGGGACAGGGGTGCGCACAGATACGCAGTATTTT
>-|-|TRBV18|TRBJ2-3
CASSPPGEDTQYF
TGTGCCAGCTCACCACCAGGGGAAGATACGCAGTATTTT
>TRBD1|-|TRBV18|TRBJ1-1
CASSPGRQGIAEAFF
TGTGCCAGCTCACCGGGGAGACAGGGGATTGCTGAAGCTTTCTTT
>-|-|TRBV7-8|TRBJ1-5
CASSLDQGPQHF
TGTGCCAGCAGCTTAGACCAGGGGCCCCAGCATTTT
>TRBD2|-|TRBV5-1|TRBJ2-3
CASSPGGTDTQYF
TGCGCCAGCAGTCCGGGGGGAACAGATACGCAGTATTTT
>TRBD1|-|TRBV19|TRBJ1-5
CASSDRASNQPQHF
TGTGCCAGTAGTGACAGGGCCAGCAATCAGCCCCAGCATTTT
>-|-|TRBV30|TRBJ2-7
CAWAIGSYEQYF
TGTGCCTGGGCCATCGGGTCCTACGAGCAGTACTTC
>TRBD2|-|TRBV5-6|TRBJ2-3
CASSYGLGYTDTQYF
TGTGCCAGCAGCTACGGACTAGGATACACAGATACGCAGTATTTT
>TRBD1|-|TRBV11-2|TRBJ1-1
CASSFVGTGTEAFF
TGTGCCAGCAGCTTCGTTGGGACAGGGACTGAAGCTTTCTTT
>TRBD1|-|TRBV18|TRBJ1-2
CASSQTDRVTYGYTF
TGTGCCAGCTCCCAAACGGACAGGGTTACGTATGGCTACACCTTC
>-|-|TRBV2|TRBJ1-1
CASSPIPSLMNTEAFF
TGTGCCAGCAGCCCGATCCCTTCACTAATGAACACTGAAGCTTTCTTT
>-|-|TRBV6-2/TRBV6-3|TRBJ1-2
CASSSDPGSGYTF
TGTGCCAGCAGTTCCGATCCGGGGTCTGGCTACACCTTC
>TRBD2|-|TRBV6-4|TRBJ2-3
CASSEPGLHTQYF
TGTGCCAGCAGTGAGCCGGGACTACATACGCAGTATTTT
>-|-|TRBV4-3|TRBJ1-2
CASSQMEDRANYGYTF
TGCGCCAGCAGCCAAATGGAGGACCGGGCGAACTATGGCTACACCTTC
>TRBD1|-|TRBV24-1|TRBJ2-1
CATSDPGTGGTEQFF
TGTGCCACCAGTGATCCGGGGACAGGGGGCACTGAGCAGTTCTTC
>TRBD2|-|TRBV5-1|TRBJ2-1
CASSTRDSGGAVWNEQFF
TGCGCCAGCAGCACGAGGGATAGCGGGGGGGCCGTCTGGAATGAGCAGTTCTTC
>TRBD2|-|TRBV5-1|TRBJ2-1
CASSLGSGSSNEQFF
TGCGCCAGCAGCTTGGGCAGCGGGAGTAGCAATGAGCAGTTCTTC
>-|few|TRBV29-1|TRBJ1-1
CSVLLEDTEAFF
TGCAGCGTTCTCTTGGAGGACACTGAAGCTTTCTTT
>-|-|TRBV7-2|TRBJ1-5
CASSFGQANQPQHF
TGTGCCAGCAGCTTTGGGCAGGCGAATCAGCCCCAGCATTTT